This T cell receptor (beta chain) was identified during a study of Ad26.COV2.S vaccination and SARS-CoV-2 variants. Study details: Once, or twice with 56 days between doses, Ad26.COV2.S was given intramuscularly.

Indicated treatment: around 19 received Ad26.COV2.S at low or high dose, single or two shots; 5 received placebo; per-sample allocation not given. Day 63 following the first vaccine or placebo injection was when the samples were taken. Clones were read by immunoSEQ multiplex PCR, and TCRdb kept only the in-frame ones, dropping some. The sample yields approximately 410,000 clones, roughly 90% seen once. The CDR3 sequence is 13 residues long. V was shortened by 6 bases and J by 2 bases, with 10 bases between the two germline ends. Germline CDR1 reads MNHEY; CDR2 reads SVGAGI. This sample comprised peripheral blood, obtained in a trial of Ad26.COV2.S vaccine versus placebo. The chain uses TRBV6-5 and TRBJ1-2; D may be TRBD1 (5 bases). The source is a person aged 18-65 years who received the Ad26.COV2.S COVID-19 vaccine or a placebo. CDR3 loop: CASSRELNYGYTF. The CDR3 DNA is TGTGCCAGCAGCAGGGAGCTGAACTATGGCTACACCTTC.